This record looks at one T cell receptor beta chain sequence and its context. The sample belongs to a study of blood T cell repertoires in COVID-19. About the study: Sites in the United States, Italy and Spain provided acute and convalescent COVID-19 samples.

In the original analysis: From reference gene primer amplification, estimates of nucleated cell counts were derived. The repertoire was sequenced with immunoSEQ multiplex PCR; TCRdb's copy has only in-frame clones and lacks some. The D gene and trimming were derived from the DNA, and the V and J assignments and clone size from that table. The sample has some 150,000 clones, more than 65% seen once; the top ten hold about 8%. This sequence originates from a human donor in a cohort sampled during active COVID-19. Sequencing was performed on peripheral blood.

The CDR3 region is CASSYTGQNTEAFF. CDR3 in DNA: TGCGCCAGCAGCTATACAGGGCAGAACACTGAAGCTTTCTTT. The rearrangement joins TRBV5-1 to TRBJ1-1, with D possibly matching TRBD1 (6 bases). Trimming took off 3 bases at V and 1 base at J, with 10 bases between the two ends. The germline V gene has CDR1 SGHRS and CDR2 YFSETQ. The CDR3 contains 14 residues.